This entry describes one TCR beta chain. These data belong to a study of blood T cell repertoires in COVID-19. About the study: The cDNA or gDNA used as material had been derived from T cells, B-cell-depleted T cells, or PBMCs.

The repertoire was sequenced with immunoSEQ multiplex PCR; TCRdb's copy has only in-frame clones and lacks some. The sample lists more than 150,000 clones; roughly 80% were seen once. The CDR3 totals 14 residues. Trimming shortened V by 1 base and J by 4 bases, and 11 bases separated the two germline ends. From germline, CDR1 is MGHRA and CDR2 YSYEKL. The chain joins TRBV4-1 to TRBJ2-7; D possibly corresponds to TRBD1 (5 bases). The TCR originated in a woman older than 75 with COVID-19, enrolled during active disease. Sequenced sample: peripheral blood. The CDR3 sequence is CASSQGPQGYEQYF. CDR3 sequence (DNA): TGCGCCAGCAGCCAAGGGCCCCAGGGATACGAGCAGTACTTC.